What follows describes a single T cell receptor (beta chain). Its antigen is currently unknown. The CDR3 contains 15 residues. Trimming shortened V by 5 bases and J by 5 bases, and 18 bases separated the two germline ends. Germline CDR1 SGHAT, CDR2 FQNNGV. This specimen belongs to a study of beta chain features in type 1 diabetes. Notes on the study in general: In every one of the four CD4+ subsets, TCRB CDR3s were moderately but significantly shorter in Type 1 diabetes patients.

Sequenced material consisted of expressed TCRB transcripts (all of the isolated RNA was reverse transcribed). The assay was immunoSEQ multiplex PCR, and TCRdb's table has in-frame clones only and misses some. Among around 160,000 clones listed, around 8.4% were seen once. The single heparinised draw taken from each donor contained approximately 120 mL of blood on average. The sequenced material came from central memory CD4+ T cells from blood. The V gene is TRBV11-2, the J gene TRBJ1-1, with D possibly being TRBD1 (6 bases). The TCR was taken from a woman aged 18-35 years with type 1 diabetes. The CDR3 coding sequence is TGTGCCAGCAGCATGATACAGGGCAGGAGAACTGAAGCTTTCTTT. It translates to CASSMIQGRRTEAFF.